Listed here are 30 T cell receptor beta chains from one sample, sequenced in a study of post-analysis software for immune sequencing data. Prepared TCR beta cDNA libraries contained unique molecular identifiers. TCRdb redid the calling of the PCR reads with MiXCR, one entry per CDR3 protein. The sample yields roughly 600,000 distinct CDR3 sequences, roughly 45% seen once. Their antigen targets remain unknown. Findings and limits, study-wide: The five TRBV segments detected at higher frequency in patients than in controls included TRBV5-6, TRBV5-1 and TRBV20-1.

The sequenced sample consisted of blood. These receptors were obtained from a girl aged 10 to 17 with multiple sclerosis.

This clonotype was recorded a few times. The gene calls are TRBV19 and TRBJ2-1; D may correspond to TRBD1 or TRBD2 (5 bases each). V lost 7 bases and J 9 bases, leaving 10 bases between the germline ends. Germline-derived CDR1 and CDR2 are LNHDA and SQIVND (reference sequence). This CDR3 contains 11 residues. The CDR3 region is CASTERGEQFF. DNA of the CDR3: TGTGCCAGTACTGAGAGGGGTGAGCAGTTCTTC.

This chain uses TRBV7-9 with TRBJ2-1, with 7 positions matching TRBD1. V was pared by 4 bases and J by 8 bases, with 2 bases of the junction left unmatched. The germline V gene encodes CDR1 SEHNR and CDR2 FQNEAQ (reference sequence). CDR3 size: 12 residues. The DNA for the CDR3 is TGTGCCAGCAGCTCTCAGGGGGATGAGCAGTTCTTC. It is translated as CASSSQGDEQFF.

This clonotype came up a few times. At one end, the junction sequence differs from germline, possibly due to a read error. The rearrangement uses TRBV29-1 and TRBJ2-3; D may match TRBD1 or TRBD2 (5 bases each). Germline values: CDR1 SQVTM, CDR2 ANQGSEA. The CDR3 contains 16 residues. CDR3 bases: TGCAGCGTTCTGGGGGTTGACGAGGGAGCACCAGAGACGCAGTATTTT. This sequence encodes CSVLGVDEGAPETQYF.

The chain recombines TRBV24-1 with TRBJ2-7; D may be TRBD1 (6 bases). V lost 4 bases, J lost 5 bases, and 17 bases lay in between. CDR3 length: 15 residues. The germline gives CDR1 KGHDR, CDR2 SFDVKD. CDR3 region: CATSEPDGAGDEQYF. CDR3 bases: TGTGCCACCAGTGAGCCCGACGGGGCAGGGGACGAGCAGTACTTC.

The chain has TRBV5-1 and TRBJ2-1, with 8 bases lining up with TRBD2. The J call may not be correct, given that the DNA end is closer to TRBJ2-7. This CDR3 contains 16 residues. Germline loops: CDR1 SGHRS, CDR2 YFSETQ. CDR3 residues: CASSLAGGRRNYEQYF. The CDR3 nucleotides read TGCGCCAGCAGCTTGGCGGGCGGGAGGAGGAACTACGAGCAGTACTTC.

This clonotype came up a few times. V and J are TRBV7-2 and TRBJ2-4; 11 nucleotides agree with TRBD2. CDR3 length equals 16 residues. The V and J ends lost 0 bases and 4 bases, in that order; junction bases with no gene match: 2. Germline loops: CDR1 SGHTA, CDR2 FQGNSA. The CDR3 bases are TGTGCCAGCAGCTTAGCACTAGCGGGGGCTAAAAACATTCAGTACTTC. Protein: CASSLALAGAKNIQYF. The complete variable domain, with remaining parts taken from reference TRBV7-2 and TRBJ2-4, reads GAGVSQSPSNKVTEKGKDVELRCDPISGHTALYWYRQSLGQGLEFLIYFQGNSAPDKSGLPSDRFSAERTGGSVSTLTIQRTQQEDSAVYLCASSLALAGAKNIQYFGAGTRLSVL.

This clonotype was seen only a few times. This chain's CDR3 is CASSYTRGPLYEQYF. CDR3 sequence (DNA): TGTGCCAGCAGTTATACCCGGGGGCCGCTATACGAGCAGTACTTC. V and J are TRBV12-3 or TRBV12-4 and TRBJ2-7; D is perhaps TRBD1 or TRBD2 (6 bases each). This CDR3 is 15 amino acids long. V was clipped by 4 bases and J by 4 bases, with 17 bases between them.

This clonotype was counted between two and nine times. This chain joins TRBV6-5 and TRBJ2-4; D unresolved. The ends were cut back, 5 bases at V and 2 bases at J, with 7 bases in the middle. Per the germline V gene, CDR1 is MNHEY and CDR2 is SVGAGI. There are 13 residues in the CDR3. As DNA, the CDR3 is TGTGCCAGCAGTGAGAGATCCAAAAACATTCAGTACTTC. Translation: CASSERSKNIQYF.

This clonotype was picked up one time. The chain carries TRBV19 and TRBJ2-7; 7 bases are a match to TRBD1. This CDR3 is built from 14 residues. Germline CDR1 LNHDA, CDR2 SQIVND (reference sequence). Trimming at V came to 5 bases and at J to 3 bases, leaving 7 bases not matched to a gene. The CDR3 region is CASSAPGQIYEQYF. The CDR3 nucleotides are TGTGCCAGTAGTGCGCCGGGACAGATCTACGAGCAGTACTTC.

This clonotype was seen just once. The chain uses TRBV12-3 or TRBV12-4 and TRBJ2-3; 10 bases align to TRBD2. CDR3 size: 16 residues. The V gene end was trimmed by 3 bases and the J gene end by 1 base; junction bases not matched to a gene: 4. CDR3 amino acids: CASSLLGTSGTDTQYF. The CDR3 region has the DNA TGTGCCAGCAGTTTGTTAGGGACTAGCGGCACAGATACGCAGTATTTT.

CDR3 coding DNA: TGTGCCAGCAGTGAAAACGGGCCAACCTACGAGCAGTACTTC. Its translation: CASSENGPTYEQYF. The gene calls are TRBV6-1 and TRBJ2-7; D gene ambiguous. The V end was cut by 2 bases, the J end by 2 bases, with 10 bases between. Germline V gene data show CDR1 as MNHNS and CDR2 as SASEGT. CDR3 length: 14 amino acids.

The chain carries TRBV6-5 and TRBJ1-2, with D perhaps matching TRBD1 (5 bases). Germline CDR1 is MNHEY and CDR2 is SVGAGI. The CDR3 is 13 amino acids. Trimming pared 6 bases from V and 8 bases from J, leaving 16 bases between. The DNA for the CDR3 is TGTGCCAGCAGGTCCAGGTCCCAGGGCGGCTACACCTTC. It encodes CASRSRSQGGYTF.

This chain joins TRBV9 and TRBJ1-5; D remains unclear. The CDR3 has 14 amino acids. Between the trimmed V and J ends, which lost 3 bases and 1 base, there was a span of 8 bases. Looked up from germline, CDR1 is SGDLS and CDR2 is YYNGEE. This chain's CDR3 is CASSDQPSNQPQHF. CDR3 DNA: TGTGCCAGCAGCGATCAACCAAGCAATCAGCCCCAGCATTTT.

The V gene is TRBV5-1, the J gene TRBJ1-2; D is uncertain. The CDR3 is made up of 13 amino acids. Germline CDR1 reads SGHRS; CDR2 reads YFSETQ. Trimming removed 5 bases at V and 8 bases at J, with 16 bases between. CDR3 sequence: CASRERTYEGYTF. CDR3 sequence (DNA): TGCGCCAGCAGGGAACGGACCTATGAAGGCTACACCTTC.

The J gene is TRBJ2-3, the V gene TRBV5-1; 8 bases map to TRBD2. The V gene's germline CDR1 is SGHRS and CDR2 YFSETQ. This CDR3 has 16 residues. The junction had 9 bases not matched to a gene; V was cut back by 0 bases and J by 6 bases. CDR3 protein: CASSLALGGVGDTQYF. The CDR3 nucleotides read TGCGCCAGCAGCTTGGCCCTCGGGGGGGTAGGTGATACGCAGTATTTT.

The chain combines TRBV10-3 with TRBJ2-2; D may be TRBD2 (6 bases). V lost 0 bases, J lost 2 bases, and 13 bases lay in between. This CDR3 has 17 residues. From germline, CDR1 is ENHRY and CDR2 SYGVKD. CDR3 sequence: CAISESRPSANTGELFF. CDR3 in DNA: TGTGCCATCAGTGAGTCGCGGCCTAGCGCTAACACCGGGGAGCTGTTTTTT.

The CDR3 is CAISGRTSGSNEQFF. In nucleotides, the CDR3 is TGTGCCATCAGTGGCCGGACTAGCGGGAGCAATGAGCAGTTCTTC. This chain joins TRBV10-3 and TRBJ2-1; 13 bases line up with TRBD2. From germline, CDR1 is ENHRY and CDR2 SYGVKD. The CDR3 consists of 15 residues. V shed 4 bases, J shed 6 bases, and the junction held 3 bases outside the gene matches.

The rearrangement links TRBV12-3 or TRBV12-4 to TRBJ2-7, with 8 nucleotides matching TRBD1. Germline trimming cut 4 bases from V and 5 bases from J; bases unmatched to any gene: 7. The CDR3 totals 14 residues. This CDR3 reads CASSSRTGRDEQYF. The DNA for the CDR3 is TGTGCCAGCAGTTCACGGACAGGGCGTGACGAGCAGTACTTC.

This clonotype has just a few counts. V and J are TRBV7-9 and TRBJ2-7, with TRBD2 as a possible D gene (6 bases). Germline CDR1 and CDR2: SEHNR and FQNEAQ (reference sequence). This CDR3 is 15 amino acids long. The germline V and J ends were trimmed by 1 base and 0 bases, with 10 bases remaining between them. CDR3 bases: TGTGCCAGCAGCTTAGAGGCGGGGCGCTCCTACGAGCAGTACTTC. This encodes CASSLEAGRSYEQYF.

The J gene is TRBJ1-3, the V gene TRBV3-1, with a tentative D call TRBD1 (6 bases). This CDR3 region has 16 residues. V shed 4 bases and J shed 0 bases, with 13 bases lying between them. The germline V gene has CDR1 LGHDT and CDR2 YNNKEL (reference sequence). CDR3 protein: CASSPLQGNSGNTIYF. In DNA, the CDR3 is TGTGCCAGCAGCCCCTTACAGGGCAACTCTGGAAACACCATATATTTT.

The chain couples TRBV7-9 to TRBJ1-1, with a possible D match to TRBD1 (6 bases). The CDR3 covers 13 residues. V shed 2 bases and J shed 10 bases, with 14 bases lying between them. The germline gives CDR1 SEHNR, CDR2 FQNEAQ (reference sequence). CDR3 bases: TGTGCCAGCAGCTTAATCGCGGACAGCTTAGCTTTCTTT. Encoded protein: CASSLIADSLAFF.

The CDR3 sequence: CASSLKVFWDYHTDTQYF. The CDR3 nucleotides read TGTGCCAGCAGCTTAAAGGTTTTCTGGGACTACCACACAGATACGCAGTATTTT. This chain uses TRBV7-2 with TRBJ2-3, with 7 bases aligning to TRBD2. The J segment lost 2 bases and the V segment lost 2 bases, leaving 13 bases of the junction unmatched. CDR1 and CDR2 from the germline V gene are SGHTA and FQGNSA. This CDR3 is built from 18 residues.

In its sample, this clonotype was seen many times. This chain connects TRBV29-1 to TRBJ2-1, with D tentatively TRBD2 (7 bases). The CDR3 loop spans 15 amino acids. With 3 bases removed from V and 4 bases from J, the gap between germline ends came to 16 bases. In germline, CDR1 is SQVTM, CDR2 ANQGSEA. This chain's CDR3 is CSVEGLGGPYNEQFF. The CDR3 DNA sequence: TGCAGCGTTGAGGGCTTGGGGGGGCCATACAATGAGCAGTTCTTC.

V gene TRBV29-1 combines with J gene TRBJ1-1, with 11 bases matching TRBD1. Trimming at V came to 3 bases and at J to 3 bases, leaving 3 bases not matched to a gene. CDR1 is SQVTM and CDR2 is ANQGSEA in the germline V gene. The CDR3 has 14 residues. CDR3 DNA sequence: TGCAGCGTTGAGGGGGACAGGGGGGACACTGAAGCTTTCTTT. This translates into CSVEGDRGDTEAFF.

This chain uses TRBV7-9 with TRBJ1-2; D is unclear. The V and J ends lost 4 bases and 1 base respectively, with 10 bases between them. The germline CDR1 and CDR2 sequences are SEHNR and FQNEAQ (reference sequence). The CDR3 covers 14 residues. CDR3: CASSSTARNYGYTF. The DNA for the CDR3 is TGTGCCAGCAGCTCCACGGCACGTAACTATGGCTACACCTTC. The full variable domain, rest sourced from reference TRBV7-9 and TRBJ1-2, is DTGVSQNPRHKITKRGQNVTFRCDPISEHNRLYWYRQTLGQGPEFLTYFQNEAQLEKSRLLSDRFSAERPKGSFSTLEIQRTEQGDSAMYLCASSSTARNYGYTFGSGTRLTVV.

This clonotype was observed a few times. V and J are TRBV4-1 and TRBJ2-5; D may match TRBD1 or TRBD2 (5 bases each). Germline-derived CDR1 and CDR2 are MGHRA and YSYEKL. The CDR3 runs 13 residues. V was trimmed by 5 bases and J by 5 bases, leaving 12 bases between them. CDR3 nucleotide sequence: TGCGCCAGCAGCACCGGGACGGCGGAGACCCAGTACTTC. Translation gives CASSTGTAETQYF.

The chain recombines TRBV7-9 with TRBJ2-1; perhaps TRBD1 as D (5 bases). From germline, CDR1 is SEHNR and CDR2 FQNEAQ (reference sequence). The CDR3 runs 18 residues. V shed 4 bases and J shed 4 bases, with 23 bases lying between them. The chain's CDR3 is CASSSRAKYKTVYNEQFF. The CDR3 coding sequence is TGTGCCAGCAGCTCCAGGGCCAAGTACAAAACAGTTTACAATGAGCAGTTCTTC.

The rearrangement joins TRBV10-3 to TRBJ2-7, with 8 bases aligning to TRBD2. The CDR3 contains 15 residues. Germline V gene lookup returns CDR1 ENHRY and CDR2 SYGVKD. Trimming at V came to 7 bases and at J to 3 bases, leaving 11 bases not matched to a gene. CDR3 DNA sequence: TGTGCCATCACCAACCCGGGGCGGGGGGTCTACGAGCAGTACTTC. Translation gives CAITNPGRGVYEQYF.

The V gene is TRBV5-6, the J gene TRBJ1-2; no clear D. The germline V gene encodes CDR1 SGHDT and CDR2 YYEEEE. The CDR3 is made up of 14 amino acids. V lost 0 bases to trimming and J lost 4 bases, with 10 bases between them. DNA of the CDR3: TGTGCCAGCAGCTTGGCCGACGGAATCTATGGCTACACCTTC. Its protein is CASSLADGIYGYTF.

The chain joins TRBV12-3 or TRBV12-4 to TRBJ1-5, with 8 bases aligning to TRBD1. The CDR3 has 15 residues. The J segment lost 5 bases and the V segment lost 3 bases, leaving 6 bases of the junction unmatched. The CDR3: CASSFYRGSDQPQHF. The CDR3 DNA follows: TGTGCCAGCAGTTTCTACAGGGGGTCGGATCAGCCCCAGCATTTT.